The 25 T cell receptor beta chains below all came from one sample that was sequenced in a study of human T cells and chemical hapten exposure. TCRdb independently ran MiXCR on the 5' RACE reads; one entry per CDR3 protein. This table holds tens of thousands of distinct CDR3 sequences, roughly 7.7% found once. It was from unfractionated whole blood that total RNA was extracted. The receptors were sampled from a male donor in good health.

In its sample, this clonotype was seen many times. The gene calls are TRBV5-1 and TRBJ2-2; D is possibly TRBD2 (6 bases). Germline CDR1 is SGHRS and CDR2 is YFSETQ. CDR3 length equals 14 residues. The V and J ends lost 3 bases and 4 bases respectively, with 10 bases between them. The CDR3 region is CASSSLATTGELFF. CDR3 bases: TGCGCCAGCAGCTCACTAGCTACCACCGGGGAGCTGTTTTTT.

This clonotype was seen repeatedly, ten times or more. In DNA, the CDR3 is TGTGCCAGCAGCTTTCGGACAGGGTCCCAAGAGACCCAGTACTTC. Encoded protein: CASSFRTGSQETQYF. V gene TRBV7-2 combines with J gene TRBJ2-5; 8 nucleotides line up with TRBD1. The CDR3 loop spans 15 amino acids. J lost 1 base, V lost 3 bases, and 4 bases had no gene match. Germline V gives CDR1 SGHTA, CDR2 FQGNSA.

This clonotype was detected many times. The V call is TRBV4-2, the J call TRBJ1-5, with D perhaps TRBD1 (6 bases). The V end lost 3 bases, the J end lost 0 bases, and 6 bases lay between the germline ends. This CDR3 is built from 14 residues. Germline V gene lookup returns CDR1 LGHNA and CDR2 YNFKEQ. The CDR3 loop is CASSQGHSNQPQHF. The DNA for the CDR3 is TGTGCCAGCAGCCAGGGACATAGCAATCAGCCCCAGCATTTT.

This clonotype was detected a few times. The chain recombines TRBV12-3 or TRBV12-4 with TRBJ1-1; no clear D. The CDR3 loop spans 12 amino acids. The germline V and J ends were trimmed by 4 bases and 2 bases, with 5 bases remaining between them. Here the CDR3 reads CASSWSNTEAFF. For the CDR3, the DNA is TGTGCCAGCAGTTGGAGCAACACTGAAGCTTTCTTT.

The chain recombines TRBV29-1 with TRBJ1-3; D remains unclear. This CDR3 is built from 13 residues. V was cut by 2 bases and J by 4 bases, with 9 bases left in between. Germline V CDR1 and CDR2: SQVTM, ANQGSEA. CDR3 in amino acids: CSVESASGNTIYF. In DNA, the CDR3 is TGCAGCGTTGAATCAGCGTCGGGAAACACCATATATTTT.

This clonotype came up a few times. The chain is built from TRBV9 and TRBJ2-3, with TRBD2 matching over 7 bases. Germline assignment: CDR1 SGDLS and CDR2 YYNGEE. V lost 5 bases and J lost 3; bases outside the gene matches: 9. The CDR3 spans 15 residues. The CDR3 protein is CASRPQEAGTDTQYF. The DNA for the CDR3 is TGTGCCAGCAGGCCCCAAGAAGCGGGGACAGATACGCAGTATTTT.

This chain connects TRBV21-1 to TRBJ1-1; the table's D call TRBD1 went unverified against the DNA. TRBV21-1 is recorded as a pseudogene. The CDR3 runs 15 residues. The CDR3 coding sequence is TGTGCCAGCAGCAGAAGACAGGGGATGGGCACTGAAGCTTTCTTT. This sequence encodes CASSRRQGMGTEAFF.

This clonotype showed up just a few times. The rearrangement uses TRBV20-1 and TRBJ2-3; 11 nucleotides align to TRBD2. Trimming took 4 bases from V and 0 from J; bases not matched to a gene: 3. The CDR3 has 15 amino acids. Germline assignment: CDR1 DFQATT and CDR2 SNEGSKA (reference sequence). CDR3 loop: CSATRTSGSTDTQYF. The CDR3 DNA sequence: TGCAGTGCTACGAGGACTAGCGGGAGCACAGATACGCAGTATTTT.

This clonotype has more than one count but fewer than ten. CDR3 loop: CASRRGSYEQYF. The CDR3 DNA sequence: TGTGCCAGTCGCAGGGGTTCCTACGAGCAGTACTTC. This rearrangement joins TRBV2 to TRBJ2-7; a weak D match, TRBD1 (6 bases). Germline CDR1 is SNHLY and CDR2 is FYNNEI. This CDR3 is built from 12 residues. The ends were cut back, 9 bases at V and 1 base at J, with 10 bases in the middle.

The gene calls are TRBV5-1 and TRBJ2-7; 7 bases line up with TRBD2. There are 14 residues in the CDR3. V lost 6 bases and J lost 3; bases outside the gene matches: 9. Germline V gene sequence: CDR1 SGHRS, CDR2 YFSETQ. Here the CDR3 DNA reads TGCGCCAGCACCAGGGAGGGGATCAGCTACGAGCAGTACTTC. Translating gives CASTREGISYEQYF.

This clonotype was detected only a few times. The rearrangement joins TRBV29-1 to TRBJ1-2, with 7 bases that match TRBD1. The J segment lost 4 bases and the V segment lost 7 bases, leaving 6 bases of the junction unmatched. CDR3 length: 12 residues. Germline assignment: CDR1 SQVTM and CDR2 ANQGSEA. The CDR3 DNA follows: TGCAGCGCCAGGGACAGCACCTATGGCTACACCTTC. Residues: CSARDSTYGYTF. Drawing the rest from reference TRBV29-1 and TRBJ1-2, the complete variable domain is SAVISQKPSRDICQRGTSLTIQCQVDSQVTMMFWYRQQPGQSLTLIATANQGSEATYESGFVIDKFPISRPNLTFSTLTVSNMSPEDSSIYLCSARDSTYGYTFGSGTRLTVV.

This clonotype showed up just a few times. The chain employs TRBV29-1 and TRBJ2-5, with TRBD1 matching 9 bases. The CDR3 is made up of 12 amino acids. Trimming cost V 7 bases and J 5 bases; bases outside gene matches: 5. The germline gives CDR1 SQVTM, CDR2 ANQGSEA. The DNA of the CDR3 is TGCAGCGCCGGGACAGGGAGGGAGACCCAGTACTTC. Amino acid sequence: CSAGTGRETQYF.

The rearrangement uses TRBV3-1 and TRBJ1-5; D is perhaps TRBD1 (5 bases). Germline V CDR1 and CDR2: LGHDT, YNNKEL (reference sequence). This CDR3 is built from 15 residues. The V gene lost 4 bases and the J gene lost 4 bases, with 14 bases spanning the gap. The CDR3, as DNA: TGTGCCAGCAGCCCCTTCTGGGACGGTAATCAGCCCCAGCATTTT. This translates into CASSPFWDGNQPQHF. The full variable domain, completed using reference TRBV3-1 and TRBJ1-5, is DTAVSQTPKYLVTQMGNDKSIKCEQNLGHDTMYWYKQDSKKFLKIMFSYNNKELIINETVPNRFSPKSPDKAHLNLHINSLELGDSAVYFCASSPFWDGNQPQHFGDGTRLSIL.

This clonotype has ten or more counts. The V gene is TRBV12-3 or TRBV12-4, the J gene TRBJ2-7; tentative D call: TRBD2 (6 bases). The length of the CDR3 is 14 residues. V lost 3 bases to trimming and J lost 5 bases, with 14 bases between them. The CDR3 DNA reads as TGTGCCAGCAGTTTCGGGGGACCCCCAGACGAGCAGTACTTC. As protein: CASSFGGPPDEQYF.

As regards this clonotype: A single base separates this from a much larger clone, so it may be a read error. The CDR3 DNA sequence: TGTGCCAGCAGCCGCGGCGGGGACCGCAGGAATACGCAGTATTTT. This sequence encodes CASSRGGDRRNTQYF. The V and J genes are TRBV7-9 and TRBJ2-3; D is possibly TRBD2 (6 bases). CDR3 length: 15 amino acids. Trimming pared 5 bases from V and 7 bases from J, leaving 19 bases between. Germline V gene sequence: CDR1 SEHNR, CDR2 FQNEAQ (reference sequence).

This clonotype showed up many times. The chain carries TRBV29-1 and TRBJ2-5, with a possible D match to TRBD2 (6 bases). This CDR3 has 13 residues. The germline V gene encodes CDR1 SQVTM and CDR2 ANQGSEA. Trimming left V 8 bases short and J 6 bases short, with 19 bases between. CDR3: CSTWDGLQKTQYF. The CDR3 nucleotides are TGCAGCACATGGGACGGACTACAGAAGACCCAGTACTTC.

V usage is TRBV5-5 and J usage is TRBJ1-1; 9 positions match TRBD1. J was trimmed by 5 bases and V by 2 bases; bases with no gene match: 4. The CDR3 extends over 14 amino acids. CDR1 and CDR2 (germline): SGHKS, YYEKEE (reference sequence). CDR3 bases: TGTGCCAGCAGCTTCCGACAGGGGGGAACTGAAGCTTTCTTT. As protein: CASSFRQGGTEAFF.

This clonotype was recorded a few times. This chain uses TRBV9 with TRBJ2-5; tentative D call: TRBD1 (7 bases). The germline V gene has CDR1 SGDLS and CDR2 YYNGEE. This CDR3 comprises 15 residues. The germline V and J ends were trimmed by 3 bases and 2 bases, with 14 bases remaining between them. The DNA for the CDR3 is TGTGCCAGCAGCGCCAGGGGGGACAGACAAGAGACCCAGTACTTC. Its protein product is CASSARGDRQETQYF.

This clonotype appeared many times. The chain links TRBV9 to TRBJ2-3, with 13 nucleotides matching TRBD2. The CDR3 spans 17 residues. Losses at the gene ends were 4 bases for V and 2 bases for J; bases not matched to a gene: 7. From germline, CDR1 is SGDLS and CDR2 YYNGEE. The CDR3 DNA is TGTGCCAGCAGCAGACAGACTAGCGGGAGGACCACAGATACGCAGTATTTT. Protein sequence: CASSRQTSGRTTDTQYF.

This clonotype was counted only a few times. The chain uses TRBV12-3 or TRBV12-4 and TRBJ1-4; TRBD1 is a possible D gene (5 bases). Trimming stripped 3 bases from V and 3 bases from J, with 17 bases between. This CDR3 spans 17 amino acids. CDR3 protein: CASSFSIGGSPNEKLFF. The CDR3 nucleotides read TGTGCCAGCAGTTTCTCAATCGGGGGGAGTCCTAATGAAAAACTGTTTTTT.

The gene calls are TRBV7-2 and TRBJ1-1; no clear D gene. The V gene lost 7 bases and the J gene lost 1 base, with 13 bases spanning the gap. From germline, CDR1 is SGHTA and CDR2 FQGNSA. The CDR3 extends over 14 amino acids. Here the CDR3 DNA reads TGTGCCAGCAAACACCCACCTAAGAACACTGAAGCTTTCTTT. The encoded protein is CASKHPPKNTEAFF.

In its sample, this clonotype was seen many times. The V call is TRBV7-8, the J call TRBJ1-6; D unclear. CDR1 and CDR2 (germline): SGHVS, FQNEAQ. CDR3 length: 17 residues. The V and J ends lost 1 base and 6 bases respectively, with 16 bases between them. The CDR3 reads CASSLELMGSGNSPLHF. As DNA, the CDR3 is TGTGCCAGCAGCTTAGAGCTGATGGGTTCGGGTAATTCACCCCTCCACTTT.

The CDR3 nucleotides read TGCGCCAGCAGCTCGGCACCGGCTCTCTCTGGAAACACCATATATTTT. It specifies CASSSAPALSGNTIYF. V is TRBV5-1 and J is TRBJ1-3; D unresolved. V was clipped by 3 bases and J by 0 bases, with 13 bases between them. CDR3 length: 16 amino acids. CDR1 and CDR2 (germline): SGHRS, YFSETQ.

This clonotype was observed at least ten times. The J gene is TRBJ2-1, the V gene TRBV14; 7 nucleotides align to TRBD2. CDR3 size: 15 residues. The trim removed 4 bases at V and 5 bases at J, leaving 8 bases unmatched. Germline V CDR1 and CDR2: SGHDN, FVKESK. The CDR3 is CASSPGLDPNNEQFF. CDR3 DNA sequence: TGTGCCAGCAGCCCAGGACTAGACCCTAACAATGAGCAGTTCTTC. Full variable domain (missing parts from reference TRBV14 and TRBJ2-1): EAGVTQFPSHSVIEKGQTVTLRCDPISGHDNLYWYRRVMGKEIKFLLHFVKESKQDESGMPNNRFLAERTGGTYSTLKVQPAELEDSGVYFCASSPGLDPNNEQFFGPGTRLTVL.

The rearrangement joins TRBV6-2 or TRBV6-3 to TRBJ2-3; TRBD2 matches at 8 bases. Germline values: CDR1 MNHEY, CDR2 SVGEGT. The V gene end was trimmed by 2 bases and the J gene end by 4 bases; junction bases not matched to a gene: 5. The CDR3 runs 15 residues. The CDR3 is CASSYTDGRADTQYF. For the CDR3, the DNA is TGTGCCAGCAGTTACACTGACGGGAGGGCAGATACGCAGTATTTT.